This paragraph covers one TCR beta chain sequence. Under the authors' procedure: With immunoSEQ giving junction-only sequences and no quality scores, filtering differed. TCRdb's copy holds only in-frame clones and misses some; the assay was immunoSEQ multiplex PCR. D and trimming were read from the DNA, whereas the V and J calls and clone size are those reported in that table. The sample carries more than 450,000 clones, 75% to 85% recorded once. The V and J ends lost 0 bases and 6 bases respectively, with 15 bases between them. The germline CDR1 and CDR2 sequences are GTSNPN and SVGIG (reference sequence). The CDR3 extends over 14 amino acids. This record belongs to a study of shared clonotypes between healthy human individuals.

This chain joins TRBV30 and TRBJ2-7, with TRBD2 as a possible D gene (6 bases). The material sequenced was PBMCs. The sequence came from a woman in her thirties or forties in good health. Some clones in this sample may be carry-over from other donors' samples. CDR3 DNA: TGTGCCTGGAGTGTACTGGCGGGACCTCGCGAGCAGTACTTC. This gives the protein CAWSVLAGPREQYF.